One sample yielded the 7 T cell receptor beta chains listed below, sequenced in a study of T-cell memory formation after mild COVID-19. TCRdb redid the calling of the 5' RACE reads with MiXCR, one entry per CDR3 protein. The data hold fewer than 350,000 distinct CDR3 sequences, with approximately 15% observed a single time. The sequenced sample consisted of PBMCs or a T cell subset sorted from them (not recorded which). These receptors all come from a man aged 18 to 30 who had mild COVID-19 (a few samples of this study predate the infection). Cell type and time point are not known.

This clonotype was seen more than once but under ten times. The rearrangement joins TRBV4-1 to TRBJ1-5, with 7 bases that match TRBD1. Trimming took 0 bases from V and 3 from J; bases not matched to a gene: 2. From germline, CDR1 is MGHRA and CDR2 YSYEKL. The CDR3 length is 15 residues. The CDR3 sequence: CASSQEQGNNQPQHF. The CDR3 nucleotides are TGCGCCAGCAGCCAAGAACAGGGGAACAATCAGCCCCAGCATTTT.

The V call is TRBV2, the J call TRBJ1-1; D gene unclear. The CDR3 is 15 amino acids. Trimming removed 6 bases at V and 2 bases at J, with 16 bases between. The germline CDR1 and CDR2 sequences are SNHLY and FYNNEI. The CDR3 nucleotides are TGTGCCAGCAGCCTTCCCCTTGGCCACAACACTGAAGCTTTCTTT. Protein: CASSLPLGHNTEAFF.

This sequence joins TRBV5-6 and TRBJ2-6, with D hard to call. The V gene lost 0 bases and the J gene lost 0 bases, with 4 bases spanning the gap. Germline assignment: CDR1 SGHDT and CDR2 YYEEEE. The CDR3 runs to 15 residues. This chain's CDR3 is CASSLGTSGANVLTF. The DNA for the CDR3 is TGTGCCAGCAGCTTGGGGACCTCTGGGGCCAACGTCCTGACTTTC.

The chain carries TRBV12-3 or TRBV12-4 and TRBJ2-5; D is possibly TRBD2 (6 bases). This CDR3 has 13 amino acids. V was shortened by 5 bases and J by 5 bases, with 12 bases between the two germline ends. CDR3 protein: CASSRLEEETQYF. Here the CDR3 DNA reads TGTGCCAGCAGTCGACTAGAGGAGGAGACCCAGTACTTC.

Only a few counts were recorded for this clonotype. Here the CDR3 DNA reads TGTGCCAGCAGCTTAGTTGTGACAGCTAGCACAGATACGCAGTATTTT. This gives the protein CASSLVVTASTDTQYF. The chain recombines TRBV7-2 with TRBJ2-3, with a possible D match to TRBD1 (5 bases). V was shortened by 1 base and J by 0 bases, with 11 bases between the two germline ends. CDR3 length: 16 residues. Germline CDR1 and CDR2: SGHTA and FQGNSA. The whole variable domain, filled in from reference TRBV7-2 and TRBJ2-3, reads GAGVSQSPSNKVTEKGKDVELRCDPISGHTALYWYRQSLGQGLEFLIYFQGNSAPDKSGLPSDRFSAERTGGSVSTLTIQRTQQEDSAVYLCASSLVVTASTDTQYFGPGTRLTVL.

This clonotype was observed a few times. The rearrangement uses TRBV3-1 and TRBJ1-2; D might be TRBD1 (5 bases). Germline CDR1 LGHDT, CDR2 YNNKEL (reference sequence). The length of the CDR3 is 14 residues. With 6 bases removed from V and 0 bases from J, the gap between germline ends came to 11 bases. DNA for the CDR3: TGTGCCAGCAGGCCGACAGTCGCTAACTATGGCTACACCTTC. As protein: CASRPTVANYGYTF.

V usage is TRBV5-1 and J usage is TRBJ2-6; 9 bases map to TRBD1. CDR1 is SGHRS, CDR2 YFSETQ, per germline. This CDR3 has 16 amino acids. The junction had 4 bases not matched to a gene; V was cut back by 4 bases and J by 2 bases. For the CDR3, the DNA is TGCGCCAGCAGCCCTACAGGGGGCGCTGGGGCCAACGTCCTGACTTTC. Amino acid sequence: CASSPTGGAGANVLTF. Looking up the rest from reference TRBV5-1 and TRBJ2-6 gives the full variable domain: KAGVTQTPRYLIKTRGQQVTLSCSPISGHRSVSWYQQTPGQGLQFLFEYFSETQRNKGNFPGRFSGRQFSNSRSEMNVSTLELGDSALYLCASSPTGGAGANVLTFGAGSRLTVL.